What follows describes a single T cell receptor beta chain. Its antigen is unidentified. The sample originates from a study of OX40 agonist ivuxolimab in advanced cancers. Findings and caveats of the study: Partial responders at 0.1-3.0 mg/kg had among the lowest clonal expansion. CD4+ and CD8+ blood T cells expanded clonally by week 6 at 0.1 to 3.0 mg/kg. The mean number of expanded clones was higher in CD8+ T cells than in CD4+.

V dropped 2 bases and J dropped 10 bases, with 17 bases sitting between them. The CDR3 consists of 14 residues. The V gene's germline CDR1 is SEHNR and CDR2 FQNEAQ (reference sequence). Sequencing was performed with immunoSEQ multiplex PCR; in TCRdb, only in-frame clones are kept and a portion is missing. This sample yields 77,000 or so clones, of which more than 90% are seen a single time; about 0.35% belongs to the top ten. The TCR was taken from an adult with an advanced solid tumor such as melanoma, head and neck, liver or kidney cancer. Sequencing used CD4+ or CD8+ T cells sorted from blood, obtained in a trial of the OX40 agonist ivuxolimab. The V gene is TRBV7-9, the J gene TRBJ1-2, with D possibly TRBD1 on 6 matching bases. CDR3 in amino acids: CASSLRGGASIYTF. As DNA, the CDR3 is TGTGCCAGCAGCTTACGTGGGGGCGCGTCTATCTACACCTTC.